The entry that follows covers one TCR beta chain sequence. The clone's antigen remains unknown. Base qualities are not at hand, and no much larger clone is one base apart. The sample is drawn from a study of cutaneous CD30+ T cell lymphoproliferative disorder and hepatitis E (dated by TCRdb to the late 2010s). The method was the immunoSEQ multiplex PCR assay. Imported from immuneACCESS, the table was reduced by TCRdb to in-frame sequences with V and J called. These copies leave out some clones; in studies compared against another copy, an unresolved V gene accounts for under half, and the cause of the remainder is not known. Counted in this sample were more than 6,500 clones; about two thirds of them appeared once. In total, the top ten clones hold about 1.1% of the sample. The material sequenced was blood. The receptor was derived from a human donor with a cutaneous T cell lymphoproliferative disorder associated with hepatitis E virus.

CDR3 reads: CAWGGGPGYEQYF. The nucleotides are TGTGCCTGGGGCGGAGGCCCGGGCTACGAGCAGTACTTC. Rearrangement joined TRBV30 to TRBJ2-7; the D region possibly corresponds to TRBD2 (5 bases align). From the cysteine through the phenylalanine, the CDR3 covers 13 amino acids. Of all the DNA, just the CDR3 is kept, 39 bases in frame from base 1. V and J are truncated by 5 bases and 3 bases respectively, leaving an intervening sequence of 14 bases. CDR1 and CDR2, looked up from the germline V gene (reference sequence), are GTSNPN and SVGIG.